The T cell receptor (beta chain) described here comes from a study of T cells after yellow fever vaccination. Study as a whole: Where fractions had low cell numbers, libraries were prepared from them with the SMART-Seq v4 Ultra Low Input RNA kit.

TCRdb passed the 5' RACE reads through MiXCR, listing each CDR3 protein once. The sample includes fewer than 450,000 distinct CDR3 sequences, approximately 8% of them seen just once. Germline lookup yields CDR1 SGHDT and CDR2 YYEEEE. The CDR3 loop spans 16 amino acids. Trimming removed 4 bases from V and 6 bases from J, with 21 bases in between. This rearrangement joins TRBV5-6 to TRBJ2-3; D possibly uses TRBD1 or TRBD2 (6 bases each). The sequencing here drew on PBMCs, taken about 49 days after the first yellow fever vaccination. The origin of this receptor is a man aged 18-30 years who received the YFV17D yellow fever vaccine. CDR3 amino acids: CASSLGWGALRDTQYF. In DNA form, the CDR3 reads TGTGCCAGCAGCCTTGGGTGGGGGGCCCTCCGCGATACGCAGTATTTT.